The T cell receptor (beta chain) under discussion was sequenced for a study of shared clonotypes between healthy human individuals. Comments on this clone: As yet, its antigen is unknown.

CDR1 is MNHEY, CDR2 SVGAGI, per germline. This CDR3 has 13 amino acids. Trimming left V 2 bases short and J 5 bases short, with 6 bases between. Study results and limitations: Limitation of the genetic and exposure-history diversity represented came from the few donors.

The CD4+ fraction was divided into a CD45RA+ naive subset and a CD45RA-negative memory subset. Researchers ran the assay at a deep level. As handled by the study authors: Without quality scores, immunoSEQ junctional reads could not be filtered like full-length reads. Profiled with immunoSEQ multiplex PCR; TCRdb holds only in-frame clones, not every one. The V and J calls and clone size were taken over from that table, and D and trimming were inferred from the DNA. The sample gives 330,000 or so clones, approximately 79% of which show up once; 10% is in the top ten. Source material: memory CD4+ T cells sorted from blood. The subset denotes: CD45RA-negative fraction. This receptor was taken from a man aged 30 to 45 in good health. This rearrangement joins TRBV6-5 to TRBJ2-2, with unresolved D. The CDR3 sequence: CASSYVDTGELFF. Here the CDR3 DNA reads TGTGCCAGCAGTTACGTGGATACCGGGGAGCTGTTTTTT.